These 3 T cell receptor beta chains were all obtained from the same sample, sequenced in a study of cytomegalovirus exposure and HLA in healthy donors. Sequencing used immunoSEQ multiplex PCR; TCRdb keeps in-frame clones, though not all of them. The sample lists some 290,000 clones; over 75% were seen once. Material for sequencing was PBMCs. Receptors were obtained from a young man in good health and CMV-seronegative.

CDR3 in DNA: TGTGCCAGCTCGTCACAGAAGGGCAATCAGCCCCAGCATTTT. Its translation is CASSSQKGNQPQHF. J is TRBJ1-5 and V is TRBV18; D not resolved. The V gene lost 6 bases and the J gene lost 2 bases, with 11 bases spanning the gap. The CDR3 extends over 14 amino acids. In germline, CDR1 is KGHSH, CDR2 LQKENI.

V and J are TRBV28 and TRBJ1-4, with TRBD1 matching over 11 bases. The CDR3 is 17 residues long. From germline, CDR1 is MDHEN and CDR2 SYDVKM. Trimming at V came to 2 bases and at J to 8 bases, leaving 10 bases not matched to a gene. CDR3 amino acids: CASSLRLGTGGVEKLFF. In nucleotides, the CDR3 is TGTGCCAGCAGTTTACGCCTAGGGACAGGGGGGGTCGAAAAACTGTTTTTT.

This clone was seen a few times. The gene calls are TRBV5-4 and TRBJ1-2, with 8 bases matching TRBD1. Losses at the gene ends were 4 bases for V and 6 bases for J; bases not matched to a gene: 8. This CDR3 spans 14 amino acids. From germline, CDR1 is SGHNT and CDR2 YYREEE (reference sequence). The DNA of the CDR3 is TGTGCCAGCAGCCCGACAGGGGTCGGCCATGGCTACACCTTC. This codes for CASSPTGVGHGYTF.